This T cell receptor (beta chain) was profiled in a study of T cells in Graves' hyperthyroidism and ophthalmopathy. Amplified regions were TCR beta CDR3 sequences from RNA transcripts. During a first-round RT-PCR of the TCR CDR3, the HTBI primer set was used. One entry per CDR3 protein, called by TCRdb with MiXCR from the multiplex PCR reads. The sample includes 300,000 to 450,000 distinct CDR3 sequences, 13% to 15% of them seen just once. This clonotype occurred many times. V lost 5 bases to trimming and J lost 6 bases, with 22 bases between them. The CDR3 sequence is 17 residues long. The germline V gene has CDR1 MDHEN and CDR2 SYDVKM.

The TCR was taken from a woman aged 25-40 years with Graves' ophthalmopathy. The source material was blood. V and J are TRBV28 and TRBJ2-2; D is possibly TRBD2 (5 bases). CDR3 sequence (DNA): TGTGCCAGCAGTCTAGCCCTACTAGTTTTTCAGCCCGGGGAGCTGTTTTTT. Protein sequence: CASSLALLVFQPGELFF.